The subject of this entry is one T cell receptor beta chain. No antigen is known for it. The data were taken from a study of shared clonotypes between healthy human individuals. Study conclusions and caveats: Specimens sampled were limited to blood, with tissue repertoires likely differing. Larger estimated richness was generally seen in naive subsets than in memory subsets.

Deep-level assay runs were performed. On sorted subsets, replicate PCRs used 200 to 250 ng DNA, or about 30,000 T cell genomes. Method: immunoSEQ multiplex PCR; TCRdb's copy keeps in-frame clones and lacks some. Of roughly 2,000,000 clones in the sample, about 95% are singletons; the top ten hold roughly 1%. CD45RO-negative, CCR7-selected cells formed the naive CD8 fraction, which excluded terminally differentiated effector memory CD45RA+ cells. Material for sequencing was naive CD8+ T cells sorted from blood. The receptor's source is a man aged 18 to 29 in good health.

DNA of the CDR3: TGTGCCAGCAGGCGGGGTAGCGGGAGGGCAGATACGCAGTATTTT. This gives the protein CASRRGSGRADTQYF. The rearrangement links TRBV6-1 to TRBJ2-3; 11 positions match TRBD2. The CDR3 is made up of 15 amino acids. V dropped 6 bases and J dropped 4; count of bases not matched to a gene: 6. Per the germline V gene, CDR1 is MNHNS and CDR2 is SASEGT.